This T cell receptor (beta chain) stems from a study of technical replicates of blood from a handful of donors. Sequencing used immunoSEQ multiplex PCR; TCRdb keeps in-frame clones, though not all of them. The sample yields approximately 85,000 clones, 85% to 95% seen once. Germline CDR1 reads GTSNPN; CDR2 reads SVGIG (reference sequence). This CDR3 has 16 amino acids. Trimming took 2 bases from V and 3 from J; bases not matched to a gene: 7. This clonotype originated in a human donor in good health. The chain employs TRBV30 and TRBJ1-4; TRBD1 matches at 9 bases. The sequenced sample consisted of T cells isolated from PBMCs. CDR3 coding DNA: TGTGCCTGGAGTTCGCCCCGGGACAGGGCTAATGAAAAACTGTTTTTT. Translated, it gives CAWSSPRDRANEKLFF.